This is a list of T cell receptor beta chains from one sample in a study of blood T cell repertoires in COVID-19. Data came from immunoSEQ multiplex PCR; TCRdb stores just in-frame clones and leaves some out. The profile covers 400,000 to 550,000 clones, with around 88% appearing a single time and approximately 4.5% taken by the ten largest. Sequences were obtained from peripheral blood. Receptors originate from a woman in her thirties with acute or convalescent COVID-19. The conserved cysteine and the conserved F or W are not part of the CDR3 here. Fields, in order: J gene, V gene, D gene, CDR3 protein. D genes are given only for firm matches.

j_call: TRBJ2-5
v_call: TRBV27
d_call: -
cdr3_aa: ASKFQVSQETQY

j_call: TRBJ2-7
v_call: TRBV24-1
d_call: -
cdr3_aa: ATSDLIGSEQY

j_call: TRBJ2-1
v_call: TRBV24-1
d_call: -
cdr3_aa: ATSDPTGYPHNEQF

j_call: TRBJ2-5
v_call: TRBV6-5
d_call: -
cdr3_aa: ASRLQGFQETQY

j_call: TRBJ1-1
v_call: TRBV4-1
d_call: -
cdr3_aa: ASSQGGMEAF

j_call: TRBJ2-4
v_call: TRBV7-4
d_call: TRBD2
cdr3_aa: ASSPSASGAKNIQY

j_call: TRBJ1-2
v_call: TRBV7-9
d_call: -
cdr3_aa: ASSSAGALFYGYT

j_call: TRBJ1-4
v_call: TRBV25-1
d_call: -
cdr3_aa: ASSPTRAGTNEKLF

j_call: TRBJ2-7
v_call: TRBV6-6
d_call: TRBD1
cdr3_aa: ASSSSRDRVYEQY

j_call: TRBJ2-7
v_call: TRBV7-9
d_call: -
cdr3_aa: ASSSTGINEQY

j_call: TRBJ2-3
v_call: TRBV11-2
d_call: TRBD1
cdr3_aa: ASSLRQGISTDTQY

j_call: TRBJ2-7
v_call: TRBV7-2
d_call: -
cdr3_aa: ASSLVGSSYEQY

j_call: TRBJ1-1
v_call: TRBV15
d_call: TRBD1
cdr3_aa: ATSIRQGGDEAF

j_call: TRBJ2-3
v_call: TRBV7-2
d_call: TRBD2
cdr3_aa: ASSPRLAGGTDTQY

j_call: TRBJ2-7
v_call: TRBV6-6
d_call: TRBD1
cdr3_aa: ASSYSAQGADSEQY

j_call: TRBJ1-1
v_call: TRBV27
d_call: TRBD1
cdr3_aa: ASSPRGARPEAF